The 22 T cell receptor beta chains reported below all come from one sample, sequenced in a study of graft-versus-host responses after intestinal transplantation. Libraries were prepared by immunoSEQ multiplex PCR; TCRdb keeps only in-frame clonotypes and omits some of them. The sample lists 20,000 to 25,000 clones, under 50% seen once, with 0.88% in the top ten. The specimen was alloreactive CD4+ T cells from a mixed lymphocyte reaction culture, collected before intestinal transplant. The sample's subset: CFSE-low proliferating T cells sorted from approximately 6-day pre-transplant mixed lymphocyte reaction (GvH or HvG direction). The source of these receptors is a human patient who received an intestinal transplant.

This clone was seen more than once but under ten times. The chain recombines TRBV7-2 with TRBJ2-1; D possibly corresponds to TRBD2 (6 bases). Trimming cost V 5 bases and J 15 bases, with 20 bases left between them. The germline gives CDR1 SGHTA, CDR2 FQGNSA. The CDR3 runs 13 residues. The CDR3 DNA reads as TGTGCCAGCAGCCCGGCAAACCTAGCGCCCCGGTTCTTC. The encoded protein is CASSPANLAPRFF.

This chain links TRBV6-5 with TRBJ2-5; 7 bases align to TRBD1. The J call is uncertain, as TRBJ2-7 better fits the DNA end. Germline CDR1 and CDR2: MNHEY and SVGAGI. The CDR3 consists of 14 residues. The CDR3 loop reads CASSLGTDTYEQYF. The DNA of the CDR3 is TGTGCCAGCAGTTTGGGGACAGACACCTACGAGCAGTACTTC.

The chain has TRBV4-2 and TRBJ1-2; tentative D call: TRBD1 (6 bases). Germline V CDR1 and CDR2: LGHNA, YNFKEQ. Trimming cost V 4 bases and J 4 bases, with 13 bases left between them. This CDR3 region has 14 residues. The CDR3 protein is CASSRLDSLYGYTF. CDR3 nucleotide sequence: TGTGCCAGCAGCCGACTGGACAGCCTCTATGGCTACACCTTC.

CDR3 region: CASSSQGTLNTEAFF. CDR3 nucleotides: TGTGCCAGCTCATCACAGGGGACACTGAACACTGAAGCTTTCTTT. This rearrangement joins TRBV18 to TRBJ1-1, with 7 nucleotides matching TRBD1. The CDR3 has 15 amino acids. V gave up 5 bases and J gave up 0 bases; unmatched junction bases: 6. Germline V CDR1 and CDR2: KGHSH, LQKENI.

Only a few counts were recorded for this clone. The chain joins TRBV10-2 to TRBJ1-6, with D maybe TRBD1 (5 bases). Germline V lookup: CDR1 WSHSY, CDR2 SAAADI. Between the trimmed V and J ends, which lost 10 bases and 10 bases, there was a span of 14 bases. The CDR3 consists of 12 residues. The CDR3 bases are TGCGCCACCGGGCAGGGTTGGTCACCCCTCCACTTT. It is translated as CATGQGWSPLHF.

This clone showed up just a few times. The chain employs TRBV5-1 and TRBJ2-1; possible D gene TRBD1, 6 bases. The germline V and J ends were trimmed by 0 bases and 6 bases, with 13 bases remaining between them. CDR1 and CDR2 (germline): SGHRS, YFSETQ. The CDR3 runs 15 residues. The CDR3 DNA is TGCGCCAGCAGCTTGGTAGGACAGTCTGTCAATGAGCAGTTCTTC. This gives the protein CASSLVGQSVNEQFF. Full variable domain (remainder filled in from reference TRBV5-1 and TRBJ2-1): KAGVTQTPRYLIKTRGQQVTLSCSPISGHRSVSWYQQTPGQGLQFLFEYFSETQRNKGNFPGRFSGRQFSNSRSEMNVSTLELGDSALYLCASSLVGQSVNEQFFGPGTRLTVL.

The chain combines TRBV7-6 with TRBJ2-3; TRBD2 agrees at 10 bases. The V and J ends lost 5 bases and 7 bases, in that order; junction bases with no gene match: 6. The germline V gene has CDR1 SGHVS and CDR2 FNYEAQ. This CDR3 is built from 14 residues. DNA for the CDR3: TGTGCCAGCAGCCCGGTAGCGGGGGGTAATACGCAGTATTTT. Residues: CASSPVAGGNTQYF. The entire variable domain, with the rest obtained from reference TRBV7-6 and TRBJ2-3, is as follows: GAGVSQSPRYKVTKRGQDVALRCDPISGHVSLYWYRQALGQGPEFLTYFNYEAQQDKSGLPNDRFSAERPEGSISTLTIQRTEQRDSAMYRCASSPVAGGNTQYFGPGTRLTVL.

J is TRBJ1-3 and V is TRBV6-5; no clear D gene. The CDR3 extends over 14 amino acids. Germline-derived CDR1 and CDR2 are MNHEY and SVGAGI. Between the trimmed V and J ends, which lost 0 bases and 7 bases, there was a span of 10 bases. The DNA of the CDR3 is TGTGCCAGCAGTTACTCGGAGCGAGGCAACACCATATATTTT. Encoded protein: CASSYSERGNTIYF.

The rearrangement joins TRBV5-1 to TRBJ1-4; perhaps TRBD1 as D (5 bases). Germline V gives CDR1 SGHRS, CDR2 YFSETQ. V lost 4 bases to trimming and J lost 3 bases, with 10 bases between them. The CDR3 totals 14 residues. CDR3: CASSGGGANEKLFF. The CDR3 nucleotides read TGCGCCAGCAGCGGCGGGGGGGCTAATGAAAAACTGTTTTTT. Full variable domain (outside the CDR3, taken from reference TRBV5-1 and TRBJ1-4): KAGVTQTPRYLIKTRGQQVTLSCSPISGHRSVSWYQQTPGQGLQFLFEYFSETQRNKGNFPGRFSGRQFSNSRSEMNVSTLELGDSALYLCASSGGGANEKLFFGSGTQLSVL.

In its sample, this clone was seen a few times. The chain carries TRBV6-5 and TRBJ1-6; no definite D call. V was pared by 6 bases and J by 10 bases, with 19 bases between. The CDR3 totals 15 residues. Per the germline V gene, CDR1 is MNHEY and CDR2 is SVGAGI. This CDR3 reads CASRIPPRIQSPLHF. Written as DNA, the CDR3 is TGTGCCAGCAGGATCCCTCCGCGGATTCAATCACCCCTCCACTTT.

This chain uses TRBV6-1 with TRBJ2-7, with D perhaps TRBD1 (6 bases). Germline V gene sequence: CDR1 MNHNS, CDR2 SASEGT. V was trimmed by 6 bases and J by 6 bases, leaving 12 bases between them. This CDR3 region has 12 residues. The CDR3 DNA follows: TGTGCCAGCAGAAAAACAGGGAGCGAGCAGTACTTC. This encodes CASRKTGSEQYF.

This chain uses TRBV7-2 with TRBJ2-5; TRBD1 matches at 7 bases. J lost 5 bases, V lost 5 bases, and 8 bases had no gene match. Germline loops: CDR1 SGHTA, CDR2 FQGNSA. There are 14 residues in the CDR3. CDR3 nucleotides: TGTGCCAGCAGCAAAATCCCGGACAGGGAGACCCAGTACTTC. Translated, it gives CASSKIPDRETQYF.

The chain links TRBV12-5 to TRBJ2-3, with TRBD1 matching over 10 bases. Looked up from germline, CDR1 is LGHNT and CDR2 is FRNRAP. The CDR3 has 16 amino acids. The V and J ends lost 1 base and 6 bases, in that order; junction bases with no gene match: 7. CDR3 DNA: TGTGCTAGTGGTTTGGGGACAGGGGGGTTTTCGGATACGCAGTATTTT. Encoded protein: CASGLGTGGFSDTQYF.

Notes on this clone: Other DNA sequences from this sample encode an identical CDR3 as well. The V call is TRBV11-2, the J call TRBJ1-3; TRBD1 agrees at 8 bases. V was clipped by 3 bases and J by 5 bases; unmatched bases: 6. The CDR3 consists of 15 residues. The germline CDR1 and CDR2 sequences are SGHAT and FQNNGV. The CDR3 sequence: CASSLRQGARNTIYF. DNA for the CDR3: TGTGCCAGCAGCTTGAGGCAGGGGGCGAGAAACACCATATATTTT.

This clone came up a few times. The J gene is TRBJ1-6, the V gene TRBV6-4, with 9 bases aligning to TRBD1. The CDR3 is 17 residues long. CDR1 is MRHNA and CDR2 is SNTAGT in the germline V gene. V lost 4 bases to trimming and J lost 6 bases; unmatched junction nucleotides: 10. As DNA, the CDR3 is TGTGCCAGCAGTGTCCGGTTTTGGGGACAGGGTAATTCACCCCTCCACTTT. Translated: CASSVRFWGQGNSPLHF.

The chain recombines TRBV5-1 with TRBJ1-5, with D perhaps matching TRBD1 (5 bases). V was trimmed by 4 bases and J by 4 bases, leaving 15 bases between them. Germline lookup yields CDR1 SGHRS and CDR2 YFSETQ. The CDR3 covers 15 residues. CDR3 in amino acids: CASSLGTVTNQPQHF. The CDR3 nucleotides are TGCGCCAGCAGCCTGGGGACTGTCACGAATCAGCCCCAGCATTTT.

The gene calls are TRBV6-5 and TRBJ1-3, with a possible D match to TRBD1 (6 bases). V was shortened by 2 bases and J by 6 bases, with 11 bases between the two germline ends. Germline V CDR1 and CDR2: MNHEY, SVGAGI. The CDR3 has 14 amino acids. The CDR3 here is CASSYLRTANTIYF. The CDR3 DNA follows: TGTGCCAGCAGTTACCTGAGGACAGCAAACACCATATATTTT.

This clone turned up a few times. This chain joins TRBV6-1 and TRBJ2-5; D is undetermined. The CDR3 length is 13 residues. CDR1 and CDR2 from the germline V gene are MNHNS and SASEGT. The germline V and J ends were trimmed by 4 bases and 5 bases, with 11 bases remaining between them. As DNA, the CDR3 is TGTGCCAGCAGTGGGCAGCTCGGGGAGACCCAGTACTTC. This encodes CASSGQLGETQYF.

This chain connects TRBV10-1 to TRBJ1-1, with D possibly matching TRBD1 (6 bases). Germline CDR1 and CDR2: WNHNN and SYGVQD (reference sequence). V shed 6 bases and J shed 4 bases, with 15 bases lying between them. CDR3 size: 14 residues. CDR3 sequence reads: CASSRHTGSTEAFF. The DNA of the CDR3 is TGCGCCAGCAGCAGACATACAGGGTCCACTGAAGCTTTCTTT.

The rearrangement uses TRBV18 and TRBJ2-5, with D uncertain. The CDR3 consists of 12 residues. Between the trimmed V and J ends, which lost 3 bases and 2 bases, there was a span of 4 bases. Germline CDR1 and CDR2: KGHSH and LQKENI. CDR3 DNA sequence: TGTGCCAGCTCACCTTCGCAAGAGACCCAGTACTTC. It encodes CASSPSQETQYF.

This chain uses TRBV6-5 with TRBJ2-6; D ambiguous. From germline, CDR1 is MNHEY and CDR2 SVGAGI. The CDR3 has 15 residues. The V end lost 6 bases, the J end lost 0 bases, and 9 bases lay between the germline ends. CDR3 sequence (DNA): TGTGCCAGCAGGCACACGTACTCTGGGGCCAACGTCCTGACTTTC. Translating it yields CASRHTYSGANVLTF.

The chain couples TRBV15 to TRBJ2-3; 12 nucleotides match TRBD2. Trimming at V came to 5 bases and at J to 4 bases, leaving 7 bases not matched to a gene. CDR3 length: 16 residues. CDR1 is LNHNV, CDR2 YYDKDF, per germline (reference sequence). CDR3 region: CATSPQLAGGPDTQYF. Here the CDR3 DNA reads TGTGCCACCAGCCCCCAGCTAGCGGGGGGGCCAGATACGCAGTATTTT. The full variable domain, completed using reference TRBV15 and TRBJ2-3, is DAMVIQNPRYQVTQFGKPVTLSCSQTLNHNVMYWYQQKSSQAPKLLFHYYDKDFNNEADTPDNFQSRRPNTSFCFLDIRSPGLGDTAMYLCATSPQLAGGPDTQYFGPGTRLTVL.